The entry below describes one T cell receptor (beta chain). Treatment denoted: preoperative locoregional IRX-2 cytokine immunotherapy. This phase Ib study tested locoregional IRX-2 cytokine immunotherapy given before surgery. This entry comes from a study of preoperative IRX-2 immunotherapy in early breast cancer. Trimming removed 7 bases from V and 0 bases from J; junction bases left unmatched: 13. This CDR3 region has 17 residues. Germline assignment: CDR1 MDHEN and CDR2 SYDVKM. Only in-frame clones appear in the TCRdb table, and some are missing; sequencing was by immunoSEQ multiplex PCR. The data contain approximately 100,000 clones, just over 85% of them singletons.

Sequencing was performed on tumor tissue, taken after IRX-2 immunotherapy. The chain employs TRBV28 and TRBJ2-3, with 7 bases matching TRBD1. This TCR came from a human donor with breast cancer. The CDR3 loop reads CASIDTIGQASTDTQYF. In nucleotides, the CDR3 is TGTGCCAGCATTGACACGATCGGACAGGCTAGCACAGATACGCAGTATTTT.